These 21 T cell receptor beta chains originate from one sample sequenced in a study of blood T cell repertoires in COVID-19. Method: immunoSEQ multiplex PCR; TCRdb's copy keeps in-frame clones and lacks some. The sample shows some 240,000 clones, approximately 84% of them seen only once. The sequencing sample was made of PBMCs or T cells enriched from blood (not recorded which). These receptors all stem from a woman between 45 and 60 years old who had been exposed to COVID-19.

This chain joins TRBV19 and TRBJ1-4, with D tentatively TRBD1 (6 bases). There are 15 residues in the CDR3. CDR1 LNHDA and CDR2 SQIVND come from the germline V gene (reference sequence). V lost 9 bases to trimming and J lost 8 bases, with 22 bases between them. DNA of the CDR3: TGTGCCAGCTCCCCCCGAGGGGGGGTTGGAGAAAAACTGTTTTTT. It encodes CASSPRGGVGEKLFF. The full variable domain, its missing parts supplied by reference TRBV19 and TRBJ1-4, is DGGITQSPKYLFRKEGQNVTLSCEQNLNHDAMYWYRQDPGQGLRLIYYSQIVNDFQKGDIAEGYSVSREKKESFPLTVTSAQKNPTAFYLCASSPRGGVGEKLFFGSGTQLSVL.

The rearrangement joins TRBV5-1 to TRBJ1-1; D possibly corresponds to TRBD1 (5 bases). This CDR3 spans 13 amino acids. Deletions cut 3 bases from V and 6 bases from J, with 12 bases between. CDR1 is SGHRS and CDR2 is YFSETQ in the germline V gene. CDR3 region: CASSSGADAEAFF. The CDR3 DNA is TGCGCCAGCAGCTCTGGGGCGGACGCTGAAGCTTTCTTT.

The chain joins TRBV7-9 to TRBJ2-2, with D possibly matching TRBD2 (6 bases). Trimming left V 5 bases short and J 9 bases short, with 10 bases between. Germline V CDR1 and CDR2: SEHNR, FQNEAQ (reference sequence). The CDR3 runs 12 residues. The CDR3 loop reads CASSPSGRELFF. In nucleotides, the CDR3 is TGTGCCAGCAGCCCCAGCGGGCGGGAGCTGTTTTTT. Full variable domain (missing parts from reference TRBV7-9 and TRBJ2-2): DTGVSQNPRHKITKRGQNVTFRCDPISEHNRLYWYRQTLGQGPEFLTYFQNEAQLEKSRLLSDRFSAERPKGSFSTLEIQRTEQGDSAMYLCASSPSGRELFFGEGSRLTVL.

V and J are TRBV4-3 and TRBJ2-2; 8 nucleotides align to TRBD2. V gave up 0 bases and J gave up 5 bases; unmatched junction bases: 8. Germline V lookup: CDR1 LGHNA, CDR2 YSLEER. The CDR3 spans 17 residues. CDR3: CASSQEAGVEGTGELFF. Written as DNA, the CDR3 is TGCGCCAGCAGCCAAGAAGCGGGGGTCGAAGGTACCGGGGAGCTGTTTTTT.

This chain links TRBV7-6 with TRBJ2-7; D is unclear. Germline V gene sequence: CDR1 SGHVS, CDR2 FNYEAQ. Trimming stripped 1 base from V and 6 bases from J, with 13 bases between. The CDR3 runs to 14 residues. The CDR3 here is CASSLGSLVGEQYF. Written as DNA, the CDR3 is TGTGCCAGCAGCTTAGGGAGTCTAGTTGGCGAGCAGTACTTC.

The chain has TRBV28 and TRBJ2-7; 7 bases are shared with TRBD1. J lost 2 bases, V lost 3 bases, and 7 bases had no gene match. Germline V gene sequence: CDR1 MDHEN, CDR2 SYDVKM. The CDR3 is made up of 15 amino acids. The CDR3 spells CASSFPDRSAYEQYF. The CDR3 DNA is TGTGCCAGCAGTTTCCCGGACAGGTCGGCCTACGAGCAGTACTTC.

The V and J genes are TRBV9 and TRBJ2-7, with 8 bases fitting TRBD1. The germline CDR1 and CDR2 sequences are SGDLS and YYNGEE. The CDR3 length is 17 residues. J was trimmed by 4 bases and V by 2 bases; bases with no gene match: 14. CDR3 region: CASSVLMTGVIIYEQYF. The CDR3 bases are TGTGCCAGCAGCGTGCTAATGACAGGGGTGATAATTTACGAGCAGTACTTC. Using reference TRBV9 and TRBJ2-7 for the parts outside the CDR3, the full variable domain is DSGVTQTPKHLITATGQRVTLRCSPRSGDLSVYWYQQSLDQGLQFLIQYYNGEERAKGNILERFSAQQFPDLHSELNLSSLELGDSALYFCASSVLMTGVIIYEQYFGPGTRLTVT.

The genes are TRBV7-2 and TRBJ1-2, with a possible D match to TRBD1 (5 bases). Trimming took 2 bases from V and 7 from J, leaving 11 bases between them. The CDR3 sequence is 13 residues long. The germline CDR1 and CDR2 sequences are SGHTA and FQGNSA. DNA for the CDR3: TGTGCCAGCAGCTTACAGGGACTGAGTGGCTACACCTTC. Amino acids: CASSLQGLSGYTF. The variable domain in full, completed from reference TRBV7-2 and TRBJ1-2, reads GAGVSQSPSNKVTEKGKDVELRCDPISGHTALYWYRQSLGQGLEFLIYFQGNSAPDKSGLPSDRFSAERTGGSVSTLTIQRTQQEDSAVYLCASSLQGLSGYTFGSGTRLTVV.

The chain uses TRBV6-2 or TRBV6-3 and TRBJ1-1; D gene ambiguous. Germline CDR1 and CDR2: MNHEY and SVGEGT. The CDR3 runs 15 residues. The V end lost 2 bases, the J end lost 0 bases, and 10 bases lay between the germline ends. CDR3 protein: CASSYRLGLNTEAFF. CDR3 in DNA: TGTGCCAGCAGTTACAGGCTGGGCCTGAACACTGAAGCTTTCTTT.

The DNA for the CDR3 is TGCGCCAGCAGCGAACCGGGACAGGGGAGTCAGCCCCAGCATTTT. It encodes CASSEPGQGSQPQHF. This chain links TRBV4-1 with TRBJ1-5; 10 positions match TRBD1. CDR1 MGHRA and CDR2 YSYEKL come from the germline V gene. The CDR3 spans 15 residues. Unmatched junction bases numbered 7, after V lost 5 bases and J lost 6 bases.

The rearrangement links TRBV5-5 to TRBJ1-1; 7 positions agree with TRBD1. J was trimmed by 4 bases and V by 0 bases; bases with no gene match: 0. Germline CDR1 reads SGHKS; CDR2 reads YYEKEE (reference sequence). The CDR3 consists of 13 residues. The CDR3 bases are TGTGCCAGCAGCTTGGACAGGGGCACTGAAGCTTTCTTT. Translation: CASSLDRGTEAFF.

The CDR3 DNA is TGTGCCAGTAGCCCGGGACCTCTGGGAGGCGAAAAACTGTTTTTT. Its protein is CASSPGPLGGEKLFF. The rearrangement links TRBV6-5 to TRBJ1-4; the D gene is possibly TRBD1 (5 bases). V lost 9 bases, J lost 8 bases, and 22 bases lay in between. Germline V gene data show CDR1 as MNHEY and CDR2 as SVGAGI. This CDR3 comprises 15 residues.

The V call is TRBV25-1, the J call TRBJ2-2, with TRBD1 matching 7 bases. The length of the CDR3 is 15 residues. CDR1 is MGHDK and CDR2 is SYGVNS in the germline V gene. The V gene end was trimmed by 4 bases and the J gene end by 2 bases; junction bases not matched to a gene: 4. The CDR3 DNA reads as TGTGCCAGCAGTGTTGGACAGGTTAACACCGGGGAGCTGTTTTTT. It is translated as CASSVGQVNTGELFF.

The chain links TRBV4-1 to TRBJ1-1, with D maybe TRBD1 (5 bases). The CDR3 is 15 residues long. From germline, CDR1 is MGHRA and CDR2 YSYEKL. Trimming removed 0 bases at V and 0 bases at J, with 8 bases between. The CDR3 DNA sequence: TGCGCCAGCAGCCAAGAGGAGACAGTGAACACTGAAGCTTTCTTT. It specifies CASSQEETVNTEAFF.

The chain has TRBV3-1 (or the pseudogene TRBV3-2) and TRBJ2-3; TRBD2 matches 10 bases. This CDR3 comprises 16 residues. The germline V gene encodes CDR1 LGHDT and CDR2 YNNKEL (reference sequence). The J segment lost 0 bases and the V segment lost 6 bases, leaving 6 bases of the junction unmatched. The CDR3 reads CASSHSGGTSTDTQYF. CDR3 DNA: TGTGCCAGCAGTCATAGCGGGGGGACTAGCACAGATACGCAGTATTTT.

The V call is TRBV29-1, the J call TRBJ1-2; 7 positions match TRBD1. Losses at the gene ends were 6 bases for V and 6 bases for J; bases not matched to a gene: 10. Germline loops: CDR1 SQVTM, CDR2 ANQGSEA. The CDR3 loop spans 13 amino acids. The CDR3 sequence is CSVLEGAGHGYTF. CDR3 DNA sequence: TGCAGCGTCCTAGAGGGGGCAGGGCATGGCTACACCTTC.

The chain links TRBV19 to TRBJ1-1, with TRBD1 matching over 8 bases. V dropped 7 bases and J dropped 1; count of bases not matched to a gene: 2. The CDR3 sequence is 13 residues long. Germline CDR1 and CDR2: LNHDA and SQIVND (reference sequence). The CDR3 sequence: CASIGTGNTEAFF. CDR3 in DNA: TGTGCCAGTATCGGGACAGGGAACACTGAAGCTTTCTTT.

The chain joins TRBV12-3 or TRBV12-4 to TRBJ1-1, with D unclear. The V gene lost 4 bases and the J gene lost 10 bases, with 10 bases spanning the gap. The CDR3 is 11 amino acids. For the CDR3, the DNA is TGTGCCAGCAGTTCCGGTATGGTAGCTTTCTTT. It encodes CASSSGMVAFF.

This clone was picked up one time. This chain links TRBV15 with TRBJ2-7; 8 bases match TRBD1. This CDR3 region has 14 residues. V shed 5 bases and J 5 bases; nucleotides not matched to a gene: 8. Germline V gene sequence: CDR1 LNHNV, CDR2 YYDKDF (reference sequence). The CDR3 bases are TGTGCCACCAGCCCAGACGACAGGGGAGACGAGCAGTACTTC. Its translation: CATSPDDRGDEQYF.

This clone was observed a single time. The chain joins TRBV3-1 (or the pseudogene TRBV3-2) to TRBJ2-5, with a possible D match to TRBD2 (6 bases). The CDR3 length is 15 residues. In germline, CDR1 is LGHDT, CDR2 YNNKEL (reference sequence). Trimming took off 1 base at V and 5 bases at J, with 14 bases between the two ends. CDR3 DNA sequence: TGTGCCAGCAGCCAAGTGGAGCCCCTAGCGGAGACCCAGTACTTC. This codes for CASSQVEPLAETQYF.

The chain carries TRBV7-2 and TRBJ2-7; D is unresolved. Germline V gene sequence: CDR1 SGHTA, CDR2 FQGNSA. V lost 4 bases, J lost 5 bases, and 12 bases lay in between. The CDR3 spans 13 residues. CDR3 in DNA: TGTGCCAGCAGCTCACGCAGGTCCGACGAGCAGTACTTC. Translating it yields CASSSRRSDEQYF.